Presented here are 5 T cell receptor beta chains from one specimen sequenced in a study of CD8+CD57+ T cells in acquired aplastic anemia. TCR beta VDJ and CDR3 were profiled, and genomic DNA was the template. TCRdb analysed the reads with MiXCR anew, one entry per CDR3 protein. The data hold about 180,000 distinct CDR3 sequences, with 40% to 50% observed a single time. The specimen sequenced was sorted CD4+, CD8+, or CD8+CD57+ T cells (not recorded which) from PBMCs. The receptors stem from a human donor in good health.

The gene calls are TRBV18 and TRBJ2-7; D assignment may be TRBD1 or TRBD2 (5 bases each). Germline V gene sequence: CDR1 KGHSH, CDR2 LQKENI. The CDR3 sequence is 15 residues long. V gave up 6 bases and J gave up 3 bases, with 18 bases separating them. The CDR3: CASSSGTNHDYEQYF. As DNA, the CDR3 is TGTGCCAGCTCCTCCGGGACCAACCATGACTACGAGCAGTACTTC. Based on the CDR3 plus reference TRBV18 and TRBJ2-7, the full variable domain is NAGVMQNPRHLVRRRGQEARLRCSPMKGHSHVYWYRQLPEEGLKFMVYLQKENIIDESGMPKERFSAEFPKEGPSILRIQQVVRGDSAAYFCASSSGTNHDYEQYFGPGTRLTVT.

By its share, this clonotype is medium-sized. The J gene is TRBJ2-7, the V gene TRBV24-1, with 9 bases identical to TRBD2. Trimming took 4 bases from V and 10 from J; bases not matched to a gene: 7. Germline CDR1 KGHDR, CDR2 SFDVKD. CDR3 length: 13 amino acids. CDR3 bases: TGTGCCACCAGTGACATCGGGACTAGCCGTCAGTACTTC. It is translated as CATSDIGTSRQYF.

This clonotype showed up just once. V gene TRBV28 combines with J gene TRBJ2-7, with TRBD2 as a possible D gene (6 bases). V was cut by 3 bases and J by 4 bases, with 13 bases left in between. Germline V lookup: CDR1 MDHEN, CDR2 SYDVKM. This CDR3 is built from 14 residues. The DNA for the CDR3 is TGTGCCAGCAGTTTCGGCGGGAATAAGTACGAGCAGTACTTC. It yields the protein CASSFGGNKYEQYF.

This clonotype was detected ten times or more. Here the CDR3 DNA reads TGTGCCAGCAGCCCTCGCCCCGGCCAAAAACTGTTTTTT. Translated: CASSPRPGQKLFF. J is TRBJ1-4 and V is TRBV9; no clear D gene. Trimming took off 4 bases at V and 9 bases at J, with 13 bases between the two ends. CDR3 length equals 13 residues. The germline gives CDR1 SGDLS, CDR2 YYNGEE.

This clonotype was observed at least ten times. The chain combines TRBV20-1 with TRBJ2-5; possible D gene TRBD2, 5 bases. CDR1 DFQATT and CDR2 SNEGSKA come from the germline V gene (reference sequence). The CDR3 loop spans 14 amino acids. Trimming removed 7 bases from V and 2 bases from J, with 17 bases in between. CDR3 sequence (DNA): TGCAGTGTATGGCGGCGGGCCAAACAAGAGACCCAGTACTTC. This gives the protein CSVWRRAKQETQYF.